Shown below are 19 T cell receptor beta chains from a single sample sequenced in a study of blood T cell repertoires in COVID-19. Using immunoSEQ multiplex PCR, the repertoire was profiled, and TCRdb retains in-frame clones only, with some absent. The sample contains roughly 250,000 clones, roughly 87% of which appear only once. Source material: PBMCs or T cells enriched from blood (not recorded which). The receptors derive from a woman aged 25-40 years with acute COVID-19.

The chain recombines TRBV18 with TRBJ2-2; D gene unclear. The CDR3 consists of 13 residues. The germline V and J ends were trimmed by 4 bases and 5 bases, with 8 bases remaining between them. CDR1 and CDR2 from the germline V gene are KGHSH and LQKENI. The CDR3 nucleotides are TGTGCCAGCTCACGCCTGCGGACCGGGGAGCTGTTTTTT. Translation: CASSRLRTGELFF.

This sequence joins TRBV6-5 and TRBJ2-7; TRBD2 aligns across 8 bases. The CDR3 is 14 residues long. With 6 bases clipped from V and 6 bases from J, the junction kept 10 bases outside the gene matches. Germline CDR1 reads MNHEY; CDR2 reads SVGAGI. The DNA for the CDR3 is TGTGCCAGCAGCTCCCGGGCCCGGGGGGGCGAGCAGTACTTC. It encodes CASSSRARGGEQYF.

As DNA, the CDR3 is TGTGCCAGCAGCTTAGTAGGGGGCCTCGCTTTCTTT. Its translation: CASSLVGGLAFF. V is TRBV7-2 and J is TRBJ1-1; TRBD1 aligns across 7 bases. Trimming at V came to 1 base and at J to 11 bases, leaving 4 bases not matched to a gene. This CDR3 contains 12 residues. The germline gives CDR1 SGHTA, CDR2 FQGNSA. The complete variable domain, with remaining parts taken from reference TRBV7-2 and TRBJ1-1, reads GAGVSQSPSNKVTEKGKDVELRCDPISGHTALYWYRQSLGQGLEFLIYFQGNSAPDKSGLPSDRFSAERTGGSVSTLTIQRTQQEDSAVYLCASSLVGGLAFFGQGTRLTVV.

CDR3 sequence (DNA): TGTGCCAGCAGCTTGGGACAGGGGGGCAATCAGCCCCAGCATTTT. It translates to CASSLGQGGNQPQHF. V gene TRBV5-5 combines with J gene TRBJ1-5; 9 nucleotides match TRBD1. Germline CDR1 is SGHKS and CDR2 is YYEKEE (reference sequence). The CDR3 spans 15 residues. The J segment lost 2 bases and the V segment lost 0 bases, leaving 0 bases of the junction unmatched.

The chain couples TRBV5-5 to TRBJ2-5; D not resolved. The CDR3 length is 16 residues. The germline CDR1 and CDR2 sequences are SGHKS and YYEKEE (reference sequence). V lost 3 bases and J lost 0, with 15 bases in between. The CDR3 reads CASSSTGLRYQETQYF. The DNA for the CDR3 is TGTGCCAGCAGCTCGACGGGTCTCCGGTACCAAGAGACCCAGTACTTC.

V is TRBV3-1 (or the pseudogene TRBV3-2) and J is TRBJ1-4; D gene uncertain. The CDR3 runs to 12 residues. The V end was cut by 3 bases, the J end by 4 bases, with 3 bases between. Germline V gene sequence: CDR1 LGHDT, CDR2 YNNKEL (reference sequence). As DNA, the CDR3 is TGTGCCAGCAGCCAGTATAATGAAAAACTGTTTTTT. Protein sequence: CASSQYNEKLFF.

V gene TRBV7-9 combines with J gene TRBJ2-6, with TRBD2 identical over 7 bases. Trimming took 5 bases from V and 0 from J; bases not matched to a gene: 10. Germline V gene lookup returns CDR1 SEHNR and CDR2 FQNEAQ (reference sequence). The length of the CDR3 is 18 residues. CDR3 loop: CASSAGVRLVSGANVLTF. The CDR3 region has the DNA TGTGCCAGCAGCGCGGGGGTCCGGTTAGTCTCTGGGGCCAACGTCCTGACTTTC. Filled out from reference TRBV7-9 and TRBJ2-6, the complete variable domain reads DTGVSQNPRHKITKRGQNVTFRCDPISEHNRLYWYRQTLGQGPEFLTYFQNEAQLEKSRLLSDRFSAERPKGSFSTLEIQRTEQGDSAMYLCASSAGVRLVSGANVLTFGAGSRLTVL.

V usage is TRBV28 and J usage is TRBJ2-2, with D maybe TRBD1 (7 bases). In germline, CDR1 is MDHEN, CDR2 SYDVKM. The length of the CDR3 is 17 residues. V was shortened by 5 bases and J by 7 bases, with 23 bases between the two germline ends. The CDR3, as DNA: TGTGCCAGCAGTCCCCCCGGAGGGGGCCTCCTTATCGGGGAGCTGTTTTTT. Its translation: CASSPPGGGLLIGELFF.

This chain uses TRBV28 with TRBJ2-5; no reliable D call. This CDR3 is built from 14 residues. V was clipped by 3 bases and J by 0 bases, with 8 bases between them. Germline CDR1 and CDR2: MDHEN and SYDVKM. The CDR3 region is CASSFQPDQETQYF. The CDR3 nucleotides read TGTGCCAGCAGTTTTCAACCGGACCAAGAGACCCAGTACTTC.

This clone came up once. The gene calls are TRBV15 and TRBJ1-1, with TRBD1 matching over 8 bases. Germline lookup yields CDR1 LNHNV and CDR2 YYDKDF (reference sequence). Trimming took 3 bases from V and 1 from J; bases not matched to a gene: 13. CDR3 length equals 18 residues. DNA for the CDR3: TGTGCCACCAGCAGGGGAACTTTGGCAGGGGGCCGGAACACTGAAGCTTTCTTT. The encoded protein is CATSRGTLAGGRNTEAFF. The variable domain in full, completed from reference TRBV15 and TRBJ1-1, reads DAMVIQNPRYQVTQFGKPVTLSCSQTLNHNVMYWYQQKSSQAPKLLFHYYDKDFNNEADTPDNFQSRRPNTSFCFLDIRSPGLGDTAMYLCATSRGTLAGGRNTEAFFGQGTRLTVV.

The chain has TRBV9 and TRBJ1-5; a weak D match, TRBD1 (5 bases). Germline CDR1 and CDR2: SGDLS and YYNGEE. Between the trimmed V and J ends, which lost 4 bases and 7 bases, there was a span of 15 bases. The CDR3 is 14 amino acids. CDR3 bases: TGTGCCAGCAGCTCAGGGAAGGGAATCCAGCCCCAGCATTTT. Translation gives CASSSGKGIQPQHF.

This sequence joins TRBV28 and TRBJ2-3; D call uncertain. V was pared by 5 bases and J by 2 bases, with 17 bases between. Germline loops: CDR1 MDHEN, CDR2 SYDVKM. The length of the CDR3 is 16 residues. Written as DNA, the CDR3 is TGTGCCAGCAGTATGATCGTTTCTGCGCACACAGATACGCAGTATTTT. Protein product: CASSMIVSAHTDTQYF.

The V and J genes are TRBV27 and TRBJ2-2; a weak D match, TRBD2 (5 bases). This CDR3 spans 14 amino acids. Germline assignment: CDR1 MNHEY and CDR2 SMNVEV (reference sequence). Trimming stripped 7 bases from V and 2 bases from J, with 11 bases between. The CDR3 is CASNPRGNTGELFF. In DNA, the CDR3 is TGTGCCAGCAACCCCCGGGGTAACACCGGGGAGCTGTTTTTT.

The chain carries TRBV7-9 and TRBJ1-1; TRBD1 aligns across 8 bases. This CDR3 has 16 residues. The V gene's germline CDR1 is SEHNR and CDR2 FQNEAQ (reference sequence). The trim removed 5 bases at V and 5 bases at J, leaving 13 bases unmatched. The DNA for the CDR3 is TGTGCCAGCAGCGAAAGATCGACAGGGGAGGGGACTGAAGCTTTCTTT. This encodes CASSERSTGEGTEAFF. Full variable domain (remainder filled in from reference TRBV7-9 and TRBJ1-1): DTGVSQNPRHKITKRGQNVTFRCDPISEHNRLYWYRQTLGQGPEFLTYFQNEAQLEKSRLLSDRFSAERPKGSFSTLEIQRTEQGDSAMYLCASSERSTGEGTEAFFGQGTRLTVV.

This chain's CDR3 is CASSLRGGGSYNSPLHF. In nucleotides, the CDR3 is TGTGCCAGCAGCTTAAGGGGGGGTGGATCCTATAATTCACCCCTCCACTTT. This sequence joins TRBV7-3 and TRBJ1-6, with TRBD1 as a possible D gene (5 bases). The V and J ends lost 1 base and 1 base respectively, with 11 bases between them. This CDR3 is 17 amino acids long. The V gene's germline CDR1 is SGHTA and CDR2 FQGTGA.

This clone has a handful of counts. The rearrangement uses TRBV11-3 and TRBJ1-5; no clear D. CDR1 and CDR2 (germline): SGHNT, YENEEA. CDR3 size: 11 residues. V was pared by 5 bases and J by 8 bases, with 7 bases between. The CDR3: CASSPLEPQHF. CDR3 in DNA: TGTGCCAGCAGCCCCCTTGAGCCCCAGCATTTT. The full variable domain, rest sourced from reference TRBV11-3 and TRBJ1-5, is EAGVVQSPRYKIIEKKQPVAFWCNPISGHNTLYWYLQNLGQGPELLIRYENEEAVDDSQLPKDRFSAERLKGVDSTLKIQPAELGDSAVYLCASSPLEPQHFGDGTRLSIL.

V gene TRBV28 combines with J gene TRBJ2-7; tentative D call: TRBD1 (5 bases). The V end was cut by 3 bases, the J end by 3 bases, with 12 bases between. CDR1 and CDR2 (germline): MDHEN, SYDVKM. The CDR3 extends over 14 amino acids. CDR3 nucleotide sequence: TGTGCCAGCAGTTTTTCCAGGGCGGTCTACGAGCAGTACTTC. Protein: CASSFSRAVYEQYF.

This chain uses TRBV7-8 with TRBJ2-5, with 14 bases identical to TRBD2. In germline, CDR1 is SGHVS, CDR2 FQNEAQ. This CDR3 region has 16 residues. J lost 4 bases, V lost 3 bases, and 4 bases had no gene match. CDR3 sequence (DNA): TGTGCCAGCAGCTTCCGGGGGACTAGCGGGAGAGAGACCCAGTACTTC. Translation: CASSFRGTSGRETQYF.

CDR3: CASTLGLATDTQYF. CDR3 in DNA: TGTGCCAGCACCCTGGGACTAGCCACAGATACGCAGTATTTT. The V gene is TRBV2, the J gene TRBJ2-3, with 9 bases that match TRBD2. V trimming: 7 bases; J trimming: 2 bases; junction bases outside the gene matches: 4. Germline-derived CDR1 and CDR2 are SNHLY and FYNNEI. The CDR3 consists of 14 residues.